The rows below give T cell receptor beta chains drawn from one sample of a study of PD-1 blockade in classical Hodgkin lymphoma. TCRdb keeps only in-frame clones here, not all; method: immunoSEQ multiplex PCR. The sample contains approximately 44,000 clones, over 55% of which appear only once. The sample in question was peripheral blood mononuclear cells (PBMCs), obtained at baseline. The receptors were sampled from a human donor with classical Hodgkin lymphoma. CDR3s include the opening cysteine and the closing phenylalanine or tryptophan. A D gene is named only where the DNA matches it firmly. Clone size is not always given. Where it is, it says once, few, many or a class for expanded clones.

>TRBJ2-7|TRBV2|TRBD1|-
CASSETGRGSREQYF
TGTGCCAGCAGTGAAACTGGCAGGGGGTCGCGGGAGCAGTACTTC
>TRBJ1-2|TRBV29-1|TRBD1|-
CSVRTGTGNYGYTF
TGCAGCGTGCGTACCGGGACAGGGAACTATGGCTACACCTTC
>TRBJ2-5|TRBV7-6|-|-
CASSLALQGGETQYF
TGTGCCAGCAGCTTAGCCCTCCAAGGGGGAGAGACCCAGTACTTC
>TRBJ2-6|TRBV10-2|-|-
CASKQHEFSGANVLTF
TGCGCCAGCAAGCAGCATGAATTCTCTGGGGCCAACGTCCTGACTTTC
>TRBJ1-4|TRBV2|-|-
CAREASGQKNEKLFF
TGTGCCAGGGAAGCTTCGGGCCAGAAAAATGAAAAACTGTTTTTT
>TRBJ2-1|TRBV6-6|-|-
CASSYSPASGEQFF
TGTGCCAGCAGTTACTCTCCGGCCTCCGGTGAGCAGTTCTTC
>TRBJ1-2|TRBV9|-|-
CASNKDDGYTF
TGTGCCAGCAATAAAGACGATGGCTACACCTTC
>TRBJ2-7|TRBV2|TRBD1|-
CASGYPRTGGLPYEQYF
TGTGCCAGCGGATATCCAAGGACAGGGGGACTCCCCTACGAGCAGTACTTC
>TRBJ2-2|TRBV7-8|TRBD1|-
CASLRQGTNTGELFF
TGTGCCAGCCTACGACAGGGGACGAACACCGGGGAGCTGTTTTTT
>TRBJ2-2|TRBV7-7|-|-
CASSLSSRANTGELFF
TGTGCTAGCAGCTTGAGTTCGAGGGCGAACACCGGGGAGCTGTTTTTT
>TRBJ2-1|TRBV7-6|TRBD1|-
CASNPPAPGQGRGEQFF
TGTGCCAGCAACCCCCCGGCCCCGGGACAGGGAAGGGGTGAGCAGTTCTTC
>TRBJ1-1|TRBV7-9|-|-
CASSPGGSLNAFF
TGTGCCAGCAGCCCGGGGGGCAGTTTGAATGCTTTCTTT
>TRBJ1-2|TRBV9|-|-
CASSDRDGYTF
TGTGCCAGCAGCGACAGGGACGGCTACACCTTC
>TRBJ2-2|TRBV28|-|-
CASTHFYPNTGELFF
TGTGCCAGCACCCATTTTTATCCGAACACCGGGGAGCTGTTTTTT
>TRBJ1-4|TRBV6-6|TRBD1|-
CASSSRTGSTNEKLFF
TGTGCCAGCAGTTCTAGGACAGGGAGCACTAATGAAAAACTGTTTTTT
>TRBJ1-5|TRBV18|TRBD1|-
CASSPGPTGGDYSNQPQHF
TGTGCCAGCTCACCGGGCCCTACAGGGGGCGACTATAGCAATCAGCCCCAGCATTTT
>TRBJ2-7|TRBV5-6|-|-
CASSLRVSVYEQYF
TGTGCCAGCAGCTTAAGGGTGTCGGTCTACGAGCAGTACTTC
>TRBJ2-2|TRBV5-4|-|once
CASSLQGGTGELFF
TGTGCCAGCAGCTTACAGGGTGGCACCGGGGAGCTGTTTTTT
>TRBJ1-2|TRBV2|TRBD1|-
CASTRQGPGYTF
TGTGCCAGCACCCGACAGGGTCCTGGCTACACCTTC
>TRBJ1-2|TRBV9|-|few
CASSPAGTFDGYTF
TGTGCCAGCAGCCCCGCCGGGACATTTGATGGCTACACCTTC
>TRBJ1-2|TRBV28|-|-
CASSPFAGGGYGYTF
TGTGCCAGCAGTCCCTTCGCGGGAGGCGGCTATGGCTACACCTTC
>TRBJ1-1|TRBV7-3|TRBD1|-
CASSLLRDRGREAFF
TGTGCCAGCAGCCTACTACGGGACAGGGGGCGGGAAGCTTTCTTT
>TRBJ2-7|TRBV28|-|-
CASSLGNRLNEQYF
TGTGCCAGCAGTTTGGGAAACAGGCTCAACGAGCAGTACTTC
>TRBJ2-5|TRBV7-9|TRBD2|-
CASSGRLAGGAETQYF
TGTGCCAGCAGCGGCAGACTAGCGGGGGGTGCTGAGACCCAGTACTTC
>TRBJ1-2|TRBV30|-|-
CAWSVRGGINYGYTF
TGTGCCTGGAGTGTACGAGGGGGAATAAACTATGGCTACACCTTC
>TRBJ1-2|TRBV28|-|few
CATLPPMMGGYTF
TGTGCCACCCTCCCGCCGATGATGGGTGGCTACACCTTC
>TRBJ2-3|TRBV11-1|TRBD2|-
CASSSLSGTIILTDTQYF
TGTGCCAGCAGCTCTCTGTCCGGGACTATAATACTGACAGATACGCAGTATTTT
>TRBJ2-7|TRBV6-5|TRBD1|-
CASSWGQGAYEQYF
TGTGCCAGCAGTTGGGGACAGGGAGCCTACGAGCAGTACTTC
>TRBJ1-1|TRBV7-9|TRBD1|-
CASSPRGTEAFF
TGTGCCAGCAGCCCCAGGGGGACTGAAGCTTTCTTT
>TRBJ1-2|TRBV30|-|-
CAWRAANNYGYTF
TGTGCCTGGAGGGCAGCGAATAACTATGGCTACACCTTC
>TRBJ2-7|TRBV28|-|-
CASLGTGRRASDEQYF
TGTGCCAGCTTAGGAACAGGGAGGAGGGCGTCTGACGAGCAGTACTTC
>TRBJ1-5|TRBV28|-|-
CASSARTAHQPQHF
TGTGCCAGCAGTGCGAGGACAGCCCATCAGCCCCAGCATTTT
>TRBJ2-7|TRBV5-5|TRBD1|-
CASSLGAQGAGEQYF
TGTGCCAGCAGCTTAGGCGCACAGGGGGCTGGCGAGCAGTACTTC
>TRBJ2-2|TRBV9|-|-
CASSVDQKGELFF
TGTGCCAGCAGCGTAGATCAAAAAGGGGAGCTGTTTTTT
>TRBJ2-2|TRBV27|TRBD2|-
CASTHLGLAETRTGELFF
TGTGCCAGCACCCACCTCGGGCTAGCGGAGACAAGGACCGGGGAGCTGTTTTTT